The 9 T cell receptor beta chains presented below share a single source sample, sequenced in a study of metastatic and nonmetastatic thyroid tumors. Every patient was untreated before thyroid surgery. TCRdb re-called the PCR reads with MiXCR. The profile shows about 16,000 clones, 9.5% to 15% of them singletons. The sequenced sample consisted of blood. These receptors all come from a female donor with papillary thyroid cancer or a benign thyroid nodule (not recorded which). Some clones in this sample may be carry-over from other donors' samples.

This clone was seen ten or more times. The V call is TRBV3-1, the J call TRBJ2-1; D is unclear. Trimming pared 4 bases from V and 1 base from J, leaving 11 bases between. This CDR3 spans 15 amino acids. CDR1 and CDR2 from the germline V gene are LGHDT and YNNKEL (reference sequence). CDR3 protein: CASSPIALSYNEQFF. As DNA, the CDR3 is TGTGCCAGCAGCCCGATCGCGTTATCCTACAATGAGCAGTTCTTC.

The table lists this clone with a few counts. The DNA for the CDR3 is TGTGCCAGCAGTTACGCGGACAGTAACTACGAGCAGTACTTC. This encodes CASSYADSNYEQYF. The V call is TRBV6-5, the J call TRBJ2-7, with a tentative D call TRBD1 (6 bases). V was clipped by 2 bases and J by 3 bases, with 11 bases between them. There are 14 residues in the CDR3. The V gene's germline CDR1 is MNHEY and CDR2 SVGAGI.

This clone has more than one count but fewer than ten. One base away lies a much larger clone, so this may be a sequencing read error. Distinct nucleotide sequences in the sample also encode this CDR3. The chain uses TRBV3-1 and TRBJ2-5; D is uncertain. This CDR3 is built from 15 residues. The V gene lost 1 base and the J gene lost 2 bases, with 11 bases spanning the gap. Germline values: CDR1 LGHDT, CDR2 YNNKEL (reference sequence). As DNA, the CDR3 is TGTGCCAGCAGCCAAGGGCGCGGTTCTCAAGAGACCCAGTACTTC. Its translation is CASSQGRGSQETQYF.

This clone was seen repeatedly, ten times or more. V usage is TRBV5-1 and J usage is TRBJ2-2; TRBD2 agrees at 8 bases. This CDR3 contains 15 residues. Germline V gene lookup returns CDR1 SGHRS and CDR2 YFSETQ. V lost 2 bases to trimming and J lost 7 bases; unmatched junction nucleotides: 7. The CDR3 DNA is TGCGCCAGCAGCTTTGGTAGCGGGATCATCGGGGAGCTGTTTTTT. Translating gives CASSFGSGIIGELFF. Variable domain in full (rest from reference TRBV5-1 and TRBJ2-2): KAGVTQTPRYLIKTRGQQVTLSCSPISGHRSVSWYQQTPGQGLQFLFEYFSETQRNKGNFPGRFSGRQFSNSRSEMNVSTLELGDSALYLCASSFGSGIIGELFFGEGSRLTVL.

This clone was counted at least ten times. The chain carries TRBV30 and TRBJ1-2, with TRBD1 matching 9 bases. The CDR3 sequence is 13 residues long. Germline values: CDR1 GTSNPN, CDR2 SVGIG (reference sequence). J gave up 6 bases and V 1 base, and 3 bases lay outside the gene matches. The CDR3 nucleotides read TGTGCCTGGAGTGCCGGGACAGGGAATGGCTACACCTTC. It codes for CAWSAGTGNGYTF.

This clone appeared many times. The V and J genes are TRBV4-1 and TRBJ2-7, with 8 bases identical to TRBD2. This CDR3 is built from 16 residues. Trimming removed 4 bases from V and 4 bases from J; junction bases left unmatched: 12. CDR1 and CDR2 from the germline V gene are MGHRA and YSYEKL. The CDR3 spells CASSPPGLGRDYEQYF. The CDR3 DNA sequence: TGCGCCAGCAGCCCCCCCGGACTCGGGAGGGATTACGAGCAGTACTTC.

This clone showed up many times. The V call is TRBV28, the J call TRBJ1-1; the D is unclear. The germline gives CDR1 MDHEN, CDR2 SYDVKM. V gave up 1 base and J gave up 1 base, with 13 bases separating them. The CDR3 covers 16 residues. The CDR3 loop is CASSLYWAVRNTEAFF. CDR3 nucleotides: TGTGCCAGCAGTTTATATTGGGCCGTAAGGAACACTGAAGCTTTCTTT.

The chain links TRBV6-1 to TRBJ2-7; 7 bases agree with TRBD2. CDR1 and CDR2 (germline): MNHNS, SASEGT. V was clipped by 5 bases and J by 2 bases; unmatched bases: 12. This CDR3 region has 16 residues. Here the CDR3 DNA reads TGTGCCAGCAGTTCGGGTCGGGGAGGGGACGCCTACGAGCAGTACTTC. Residues: CASSSGRGGDAYEQYF.

At least ten counts were recorded for this clone. The chain combines TRBV5-6 with TRBJ2-3; TRBD1 matches 10 bases. Trimming took 2 bases from V and 5 from J; bases not matched to a gene: 5. Germline CDR1 and CDR2: SGHDT and YYEEEE. CDR3 length: 15 amino acids. The CDR3 nucleotides are TGTGCCAGCAGCTTAGGGGGACAGGGGATAGATACGCAGTATTTT. Its protein is CASSLGGQGIDTQYF.